The 9 T cell receptor beta chains presented below share a single source sample, sequenced in a study of shared clonotypes between healthy human individuals. The naive CD8 fraction comprised CD45RO-negative cells positively selected for CCR7 and excluded terminally differentiated effector memory CD45RA+ cells. Measured with immunoSEQ multiplex PCR; TCRdb has only the in-frame clones, and not every one. The sample consists of about 2 million clones, over 85% of them appearing once. The source material was naive CD8+ T cells sorted from blood. The receptors were gathered from a man between 18 and 29 years old in good health.

The V gene is TRBV27, the J gene TRBJ2-7, with 8 bases lining up with TRBD1. Germline-derived CDR1 and CDR2 are MNHEY and SMNVEV (reference sequence). CDR3 size: 14 residues. Unmatched junction bases numbered 8, after V lost 5 bases and J lost 5 bases. For the CDR3, the DNA is TGTGCCAGCAGTCCTCAGGACAGGGCTCACGAGCAGTACTTC. Translating it yields CASSPQDRAHEQYF.

The rearrangement uses TRBV30 and TRBJ1-1, with D possibly being TRBD1 (5 bases). CDR3 length: 16 amino acids. Germline V gene data show CDR1 as GTSNPN and CDR2 as SVGIG (reference sequence). V was cut by 2 bases and J by 0 bases, with 16 bases left in between. Written as DNA, the CDR3 is TGTGCCTGGAGTTATACAGCAGGGAGAATGAACACTGAAGCTTTCTTT. Protein product: CAWSYTAGRMNTEAFF.

This sequence joins TRBV28 and TRBJ1-1, with TRBD1 matching 7 bases. Per germline, CDR1 MDHEN and CDR2 SYDVKM. This CDR3 is built from 13 residues. Trimming cost V 3 bases and J 5 bases; bases outside gene matches: 3. The CDR3 DNA follows: TGTGCCAGCAGTTTTAGGGGGCAAACTGAAGCTTTCTTT. The encoded protein is CASSFRGQTEAFF. The whole variable domain, remainder taken from reference TRBV28 and TRBJ1-1, is DVKVTQSSRYLVKRTGEKVFLECVQDMDHENMFWYRQDPGLGLRLIYFSYDVKMKEKGDIPEGYSVSREKKERFSLILESASTNQTSMYLCASSFRGQTEAFFGQGTRLTVV.

In the case of this clone: A much larger clone is a single base away; this may be a read error. The rearrangement links TRBV7-8 to TRBJ2-5, with D tentatively TRBD1 or TRBD2 (5 bases each). Trimming took 4 bases from V and 5 from J, leaving 5 bases between them. The germline V gene encodes CDR1 SGHVS and CDR2 FQNEAQ. There are 11 residues in the CDR3. The chain's CDR3 is CASSWGETQYF. CDR3 in DNA: TGTGCCAGCAGCTGGGGGGAGACCCAGTACTTC.

The genes are TRBV19 and TRBJ2-1; the match to TRBD1 covers 9 bases. Germline assignment: CDR1 LNHDA and CDR2 SQIVND (reference sequence). The CDR3 consists of 12 residues. CDR3 residues: CGHRGHFNEQFF. In DNA form, the CDR3 reads TGTGGGCACAGGGGGCATTTCAATGAGCAGTTCTTC.

The rearrangement uses TRBV5-6 and TRBJ1-1; no reliable D call. This CDR3 has 15 amino acids. Trimming stripped 0 bases from V and 5 bases from J, with 14 bases between. Germline V gives CDR1 SGHDT, CDR2 YYEEEE. The CDR3, as DNA: TGTGCCAGCAGCTTGGAGGGCTATGAATGGACTGAAGCTTTCTTT. Translation: CASSLEGYEWTEAFF.

V and J are TRBV2 and TRBJ1-6; 10 bases agree with TRBD1. Germline-derived CDR1 and CDR2 are SNHLY and FYNNEI. This CDR3 has 14 residues. CDR3 in amino acids: CACTTGQGGSPLHF. The CDR3 DNA is TGTGCTTGCACTACCGGACAGGGGGGGTCACCCCTCCACTTT.

The chain uses TRBV5-1 and TRBJ2-6; TRBD2 matches at 10 bases. Germline CDR1 and CDR2: SGHRS and YFSETQ. V was pared by 2 bases and J by 0 bases, with 2 bases of the junction left unmatched. The CDR3 extends over 17 amino acids. The CDR3 loop is CASSFLAGDSGANVLTF. CDR3 nucleotide sequence: TGCGCCAGCAGCTTCCTAGCGGGGGACTCTGGGGCCAACGTCCTGACTTTC.

The chain is built from TRBV27 and TRBJ2-7; tentatively, D is TRBD1 (5 bases). CDR3 length: 12 residues. V lost 7 bases, J lost 6 bases, and 13 bases lay in between. Germline lookup yields CDR1 MNHEY and CDR2 SMNVEV (reference sequence). CDR3 nucleotides: TGTGCCAGCACATCAGGGCTCGGCGAGCAGTACTTC. Residues: CASTSGLGEQYF.